This T cell receptor beta chain comes out of a study of T cell repertoires in cytomegalovirus infection. As concerns this clonotype: Its target is not known.

This CDR3 has 15 amino acids. Germline V gene data show CDR1 as SGDLS and CDR2 as YYNGEE. The V and J ends lost 3 bases and 6 bases respectively, with 16 bases between them. General study results and limits: Summed public TCR beta family frequency identified CMV carriers bearing the relevant HLA. HLA-C-restricted CMV clonotypes gave the most frequent clonotype in two of eight donors.

TCRdb reanalysed the reads using MiXCR and keeps one entry per CDR3 protein. Here the sample spans more than 650,000 distinct CDR3 sequences, 35% to 45% being singletons. The sample taken for sequencing was PBMCs. V gene TRBV9 combines with J gene TRBJ2-1; D is possibly TRBD1 or TRBD2 (5 bases each). The receptor comes from a human donor in good health (CMV status not recorded). Some clones in this sample may be carry-over from other donors' samples. The CDR3 loop reads CASSGAGTHVNEQFF. CDR3 in DNA: TGTGCCAGCAGCGGCGCCGGGACGCATGTCAATGAGCAGTTCTTC.